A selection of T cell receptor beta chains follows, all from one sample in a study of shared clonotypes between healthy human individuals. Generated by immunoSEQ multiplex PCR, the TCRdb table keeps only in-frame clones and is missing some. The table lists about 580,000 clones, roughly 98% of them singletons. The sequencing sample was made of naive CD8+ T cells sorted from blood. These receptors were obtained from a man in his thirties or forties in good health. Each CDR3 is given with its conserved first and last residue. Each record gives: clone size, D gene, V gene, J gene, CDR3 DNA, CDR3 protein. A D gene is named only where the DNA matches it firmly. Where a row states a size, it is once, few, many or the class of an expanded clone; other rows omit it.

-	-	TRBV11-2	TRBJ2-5	TGTGCCAGCAGCTTCCGGGACGGCCAAGAGACCCAGTACTTC	CASSFRDGQETQYF
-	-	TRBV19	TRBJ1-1	TGTGCCAGTAGTAACAGCCTAGAAGCTTTCTTT	CASSNSLEAFF
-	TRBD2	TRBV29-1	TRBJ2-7	TGCAGCGTTCTCCTAGCGGAGATTTACGAGCAGTACTTC	CSVLLAEIYEQYF
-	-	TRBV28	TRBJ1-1	TGTGCCAGCAGGGGGCCGGGAGCTTTCTTT	CASRGPGAFF
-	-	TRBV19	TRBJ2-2	TGTGCCAGTAGTCCAAAAACGGGGTACACCGGGGAGCTGTTTTTT	CASSPKTGYTGELFF
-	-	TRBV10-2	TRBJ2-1	TGCGCCAGCAGGGGGGGAGGCGGGATTGAGCAGTTCTTC	CASRGGGGIEQFF
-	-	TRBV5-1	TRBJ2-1	TGCGCCAGTAGACAGTCGAGCTCCTACAATGAGCAGTTCTTC	CASRQSSSYNEQFF
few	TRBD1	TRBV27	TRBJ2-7	TGTGCCAGCAGTTCCGCCGGGACAGGGACCTACGAGCAGTACTTC	CASSSAGTGTYEQYF
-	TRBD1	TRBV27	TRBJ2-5	TGTGCCAGCAGTCCGGGACAGGGGGGAGAGACCCAGTACTTC	CASSPGQGGETQYF
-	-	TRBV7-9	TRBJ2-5	TGTGCCAGCAGCTTAGCTCAAGGGCGGGGGACCCAGTACTTC	CASSLAQGRGTQYF
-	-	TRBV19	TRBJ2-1	TGTGCCAGTGGTGGGTTGATATTATACAATGAGCAGTTCTTC	CASGGLILYNEQFF
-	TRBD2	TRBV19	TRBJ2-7	TGTGCCAGTAGTATAACTAGCGGTAGCTACGAGCAGTACTTC	CASSITSGSYEQYF
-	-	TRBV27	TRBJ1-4	TGTGCCAGCAGTCTCCGACGGGGGAGAAGCAATGAAAAACTGTTTTTT	CASSLRRGRSNEKLFF
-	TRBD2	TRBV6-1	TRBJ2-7	TGTGCCGGGGGACTAACCACCTACGAGCAGTACTTC	CAGGLTTYEQYF
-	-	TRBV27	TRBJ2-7	TGTGCCAGCAGTTTATCGCAACGGCTCTACGAGCAGTACTTC	CASSLSQRLYEQYF
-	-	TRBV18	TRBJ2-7	TGTGCCACCCGACAGGACGGCTACGAGCAGTACTTC	CATRQDGYEQYF
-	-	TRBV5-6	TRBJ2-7	TGTGCCAGCCGCGACAGGTCCTACGAGCAGTACTTC	CASRDRSYEQYF
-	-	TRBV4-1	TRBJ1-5	TGCGCCAGCAGCCAAGATCCCGGGGCGGGCAATCAGCCCCAGCATTTT	CASSQDPGAGNQPQHF
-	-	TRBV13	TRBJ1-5	TGTGCCAGCAGCTTAGGGAAGAATCAGCCCCAGCATTTT	CASSLGKNQPQHF
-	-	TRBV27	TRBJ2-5	TGTGCCAGCACTTACCGGGACCCTTTTGGACGGGGAGAGACCCAGTACTTC	CASTYRDPFGRGETQYF
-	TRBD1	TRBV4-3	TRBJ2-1	TGCGCCAGCGGATCTCACAGGGGATCCTACAATGAGCAGTTCTTC	CASGSHRGSYNEQFF
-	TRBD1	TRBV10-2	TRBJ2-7	TGCGCCAGCAGTGATCCGGGACAGGGGTTCAACGAGCAGTACTTC	CASSDPGQGFNEQYF
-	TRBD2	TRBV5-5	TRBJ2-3	TGTGCCAGCAGCTTGGGGGACTATCAAACAGATACGCAGTATTTT	CASSLGDYQTDTQYF
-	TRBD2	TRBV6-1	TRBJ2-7	TGTGCCAGCAGTGATTACGGGAGGGTCCTCCCGCTCTCCTACGAGCAGTACTTC	CASSDYGRVLPLSYEQYF
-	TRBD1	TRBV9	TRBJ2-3	TGTGCCAGCAGCGTAGCTACAGGGGGCACAGATACGCAGTATTTT	CASSVATGGTDTQYF
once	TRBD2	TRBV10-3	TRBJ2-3	TGTGCCATCACGCTAGCGGGGGACCAAGATACGCAGTATTTT	CAITLAGDQDTQYF
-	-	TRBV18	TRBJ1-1	TGTGCCAGCTCACCACAGTCGGTTCAGGGGGAAGCTTTCTTT	CASSPQSVQGEAFF
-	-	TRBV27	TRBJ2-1	TGTGCCAGCACCCCGGGCAGGGAGTTCTACAATGAGCAGTTCTTC	CASTPGREFYNEQFF
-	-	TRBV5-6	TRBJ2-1	TGTGCCAGCAGCTTTGCAGGTAGTCACAATGAGCAGTTCTTC	CASSFAGSHNEQFF
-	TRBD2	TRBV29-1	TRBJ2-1	TGCAGCGTTGACGTTCCGGCTAGCGGGAGAAATGAGCAGTTCTTC	CSVDVPASGRNEQFF
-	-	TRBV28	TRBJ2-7	TGTGCCAGCAAGTCCGCCCAACCCTACGAGCAGTACTTC	CASKSAQPYEQYF
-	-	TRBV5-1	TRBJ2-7	TGCGCCAGCAGCTTGGCCGCAGGGGTCTACGAGCAGTACTTC	CASSLAAGVYEQYF
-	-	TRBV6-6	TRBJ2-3	TGTGCCAGCAGTTACGAGCAACGGGGCACAGATACGCAGTATTTT	CASSYEQRGTDTQYF
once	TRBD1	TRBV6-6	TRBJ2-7	TGTGCCAGCAGTTACTCGACCCAGGGGGCCTACGAGCAGTACTTC	CASSYSTQGAYEQYF
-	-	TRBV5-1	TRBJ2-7	TGCGCCAGCAGCTTCGGGACATCCTACGAGCAGTACTTC	CASSFGTSYEQYF
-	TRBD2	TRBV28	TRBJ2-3	TGTGCCAGCAGTTTAGCGGGAGGGTCAGATACGCAGTATTTT	CASSLAGGSDTQYF
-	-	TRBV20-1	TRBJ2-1	TGCTCGCAGGGTTCATTCAATGAGCAGTTCTTC	CSQGSFNEQFF
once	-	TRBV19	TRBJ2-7	TGTGCCAGCCGCCCTGGGGCAGGGGGGTCTTACGAGCAGTACTTC	CASRPGAGGSYEQYF
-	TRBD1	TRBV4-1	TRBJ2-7	TGCGCCAGCAGCCAAGTAACTCCCCCGGGACAGGGGTACGAGCAGTACTTC	CASSQVTPPGQGYEQYF
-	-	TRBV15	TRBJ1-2	TGTGCCACCAGCACCCCCGGGGTAGGGGACTATGGCTACACCTTC	CATSTPGVGDYGYTF
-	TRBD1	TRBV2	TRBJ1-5	TGTGCCAGTACAGGGGGTAGCAATCAGCCCCAGCATTTT	CASTGGSNQPQHF
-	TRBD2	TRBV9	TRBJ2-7	TGTGCCAGCAGCGCCGATACAGGGGGACTAGCGGCCTACGAGCAGTACTTC	CASSADTGGLAAYEQYF
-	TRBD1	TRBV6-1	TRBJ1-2	TGTGCCAGCAGGGCCCGGGACAGCTATGGCTACACCTTC	CASRARDSYGYTF
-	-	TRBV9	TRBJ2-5	TGTGCCAGCAGCGAACAGGGCGCATCGGAAGAGACCCAGTACTTC	CASSEQGASEETQYF
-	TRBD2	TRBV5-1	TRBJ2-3	TGCGCCAGCAGCGGGACTAGCGGGTACACAGATACGCAGTATTTT	CASSGTSGYTDTQYF
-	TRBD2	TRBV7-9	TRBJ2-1	TGTGCCAGCAGCCCCCCGGGACTAGCGGATCACAATGAGCAGTTCTTC	CASSPPGLADHNEQFF
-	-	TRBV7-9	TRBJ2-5	TGTGCCAGCAGCTTCCCAGGGCAAGAGACCCAGTACTTC	CASSFPGQETQYF